This T cell receptor (beta chain) appears in the sequencing data of a study of monozygotic twins with inflammatory bowel disease. Points from the study as a whole: Separate T cell subtypes could not be resolved from one another.

This CDR3 has 14 amino acids. Germline CDR1 reads SEHNR; CDR2 reads FQNEAQ (reference sequence). TCRdb reprocessed the 5' RACE reads; each CDR3 protein has one entry and no DNA is given. Here the sample table reports over 120,000 distinct CDR3 sequences. As concerns this clonotype: Its antigen is not identified.

The sequenced material came from blood. This clonotype was sampled from a human donor with ulcerative colitis or Crohn's disease, or a healthy co-twin of an affected twin (not recorded which). The chain combines TRBV7-9 with TRBJ2-3; TCRdb's D gene call, TRBD1, goes unchecked for lack of DNA. CDR3 in amino acids: CASSPGQITDTQYF.